This T cell receptor beta chain was captured in a study of human T cells and chemical hapten exposure. Germline values: CDR1 MNHEY, CDR2 SMNVEV (reference sequence). CDR3 size: 15 residues. V lost 2 bases, J lost 9 bases, and 17 bases lay in between. Documented time point: patch test 3, about 24 weeks after DPC sensitization. As for treatment: therapeutic diphenylcyclopropenone sensitization with weekly scalp DPC. TCRdb redid the calling of the RACE reads with MiXCR, one entry per CDR3 protein. This table holds about 120,000 distinct CDR3 sequences, 11% found once. Source: whole blood, taken in connection with sensitization to the hapten diphenylcyclopropenone (DPC). This clonotype originated in a woman in her forties or fifties with alopecia areata. Some clones in this sample may be carry-over from other donors' samples. This chain links TRBV27 with TRBJ2-1; D gene uncertain. The CDR3 bases are TGTGCCAGCAGTTTAACGGGCCCCCCGCCGGGTGAGCAGTTCTTC. This gives the protein CASSLTGPPPGEQFF.